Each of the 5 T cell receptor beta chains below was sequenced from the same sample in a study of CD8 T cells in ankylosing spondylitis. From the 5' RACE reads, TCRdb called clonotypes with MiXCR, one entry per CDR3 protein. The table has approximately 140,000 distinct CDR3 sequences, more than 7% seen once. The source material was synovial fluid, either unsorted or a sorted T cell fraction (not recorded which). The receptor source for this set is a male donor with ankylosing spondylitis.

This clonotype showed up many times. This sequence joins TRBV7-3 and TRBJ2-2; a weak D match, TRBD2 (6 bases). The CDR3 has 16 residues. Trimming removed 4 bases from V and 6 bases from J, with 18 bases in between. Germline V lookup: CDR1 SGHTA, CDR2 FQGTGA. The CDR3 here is CASSSPSGRRAGELFF. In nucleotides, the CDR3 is TGTGCCAGCAGCTCCCCCTCCGGGAGAAGGGCCGGGGAGCTGTTTTTT.

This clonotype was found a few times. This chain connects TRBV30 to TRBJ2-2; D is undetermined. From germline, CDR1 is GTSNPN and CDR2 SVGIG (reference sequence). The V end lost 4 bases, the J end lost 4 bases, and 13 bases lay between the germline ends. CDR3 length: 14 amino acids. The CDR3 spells CAWTPPGITGELFF. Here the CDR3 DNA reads TGTGCCTGGACCCCCCCTGGGATCACCGGGGAGCTGTTTTTT.

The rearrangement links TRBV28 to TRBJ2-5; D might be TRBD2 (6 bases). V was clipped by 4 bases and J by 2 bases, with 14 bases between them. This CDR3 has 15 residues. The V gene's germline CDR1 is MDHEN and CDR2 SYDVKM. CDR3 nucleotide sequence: TGTGCCAGCAGTTCCCTAGGGAGGTGGCAAGAGACCCAGTACTTC. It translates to CASSSLGRWQETQYF.

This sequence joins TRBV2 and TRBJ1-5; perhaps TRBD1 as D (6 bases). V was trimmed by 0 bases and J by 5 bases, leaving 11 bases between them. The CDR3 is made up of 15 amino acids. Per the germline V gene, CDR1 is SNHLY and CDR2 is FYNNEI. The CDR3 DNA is TGTGCCAGCAGTGAAGCGGAGGGGGGAGATCAGCCCCAGCATTTT. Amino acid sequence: CASSEAEGGDQPQHF. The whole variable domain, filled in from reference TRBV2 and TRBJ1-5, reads EPEVTQTPSHQVTQMGQEVILRCVPISNHLYFYWYRQILGQKVEFLVSFYNNEISEKSEIFDDQFSVERPDGSNFTLKIRSTKLEDSAMYFCASSEAEGGDQPQHFGDGTRLSIL.

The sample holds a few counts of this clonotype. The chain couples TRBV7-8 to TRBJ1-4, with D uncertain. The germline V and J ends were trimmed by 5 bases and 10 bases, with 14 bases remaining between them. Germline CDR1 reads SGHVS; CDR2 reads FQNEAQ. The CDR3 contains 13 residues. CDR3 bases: TGTGCCAGCAGCCTTCAGAGGAGCGGAAAACTGTTTTTT. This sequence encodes CASSLQRSGKLFF.